This T cell receptor beta chain was sequenced for a study of OX40 agonist ivuxolimab in advanced cancers. Study-wide context: Ivuxolimab, an agonistic anti-OX40 (CD134) antibody, was given to patients. Findings of the study overall: CD4+ and CD8+ T cells in blood underwent clonal expansion by week 6 at 0.1 to 3.0 mg/kg.

TCRdb's table, derived via immunoSEQ multiplex PCR, lists solely in-frame clones and lacks some. Here the sample spans around 100,000 clones, about 90% being singletons. CDR1 SGHAT and CDR2 FQNNGV come from the germline V gene. This CDR3 contains 16 residues. With 1 base clipped from V and 2 bases from J, the junction kept 5 bases outside the gene matches. Remarks on this clone: Its specificity is unknown.

The material sequenced was CD4+ or CD8+ T cells sorted from blood, taken in a trial of the OX40 agonist ivuxolimab. The chain uses TRBV11-2 and TRBJ2-5, with 9 bases identical to TRBD1. The sequence came from an adult with an advanced solid tumor such as melanoma, head and neck, liver or kidney cancer. In DNA, the CDR3 is TGTGCCAGCAGCTTAGGTAACAGGGGGCGGCAAGAGACCCAGTACTTC. This sequence encodes CASSLGNRGRQETQYF.